A selection of T cell receptor beta chains follows, all from one sample in a study of technical replicates of blood from a handful of donors. Only in-frame clones appear in the TCRdb table, and some are missing; sequencing was by immunoSEQ multiplex PCR. The table shows tens of thousands of clones, with 96% occurring only once. Specimen: T cells isolated from PBMCs. Receptors originate from a human donor in good health. Each CDR3 is given with its conserved first and last residue. Fields, in order: clone size, J gene, V gene, D gene, CDR3 length, CDR3 protein, CDR3 DNA. A D gene is named only where the DNA matches it firmly. For some rows the clone size is stated as once, few or many, or as a class when expanded; others skip it.

NA TRBJ2-1 TRBV19 TRBD2 16 CASSILSGSPYNEQFF TGTGCCAGTAGTATCCTCAGCGGGAGTCCCTACAATGAGCAGTTCTTC
NA TRBJ1-1 TRBV2 TRBD1 14 CASSDERGRTEAFF TGTGCCAGCAGCGATGAGAGGGGGCGTACTGAAGCTTTCTTT
NA TRBJ1-2 TRBV28 TRBD1 15 CASSRPGTEVYGYTF TGTGCCAGCAGCCGACCCGGGACAGAGGTTTATGGCTACACCTTC
NA TRBJ2-5 TRBV6-5 NA 15 CASSPHLGIGETQYF TGTGCCAGCAGTCCCCACCTAGGAATAGGAGAGACCCAGTACTTC
NA TRBJ2-7 TRBV6-6 NA 13 CASSLYQNYEQYF TGTGCCAGCAGTTTGTATCAGAACTACGAGCAGTACTTC
NA TRBJ2-7 TRBV11-2 NA 13 CASSLWTIYEQYF TGTGCCAGCAGCTTATGGACTATCTACGAGCAGTACTTC
NA TRBJ2-7 TRBV6-6 TRBD2 15 CASSYLSGVVYEQYF TGTGCCAGCAGTTACCTTAGCGGGGTCGTTTACGAGCAGTACTTC
NA TRBJ2-1 TRBV19 NA 15 CASSIDPGSYNEQFF TGTGCCAGTAGTATAGATCCCGGGTCCTACAATGAGCAGTTCTTC
NA TRBJ2-7 TRBV19 NA 14 CASSSRGVLYEQYF TGTGCCAGTAGTTCCCGGGGAGTTCTCTACGAGCAGTACTTC
once TRBJ2-7 TRBV12-2 NA 16 CASRLVPRTASYEQYF TGTGCAAGTCGCTTGGTACCCCGGACAGCTTCTTACGAGCAGTACTTC
once TRBJ2-1 TRBV27 TRBD2 15 CASSSGSPTYNEQFF TGTGCCAGCAGTAGCGGGAGCCCCACCTACAATGAGCAGTTCTTC
NA TRBJ1-4 TRBV5-1 NA 14 CASREDSLNEKLFF TGCGCCAGCAGGGAAGACAGCCTTAATGAAAAACTGTTTTTT
NA TRBJ2-1 TRBV5-1 NA 17 CASSLGTFPSSYNEQFF TGCGCCAGCAGCTTGGGCACCTTCCCCAGCTCCTACAATGAGCAGTTCTTC
NA TRBJ1-2 TRBV7-9 NA 14 CASSLELGREGYTF TGTGCCAGCAGCTTAGAGCTGGGGAGGGAAGGCTACACCTTC
NA TRBJ2-7 TRBV7-9 TRBD2 15 CASSSSGSSSYEQYF TGTGCCAGCAGCTCCAGCGGGAGTAGCTCCTACGAGCAGTACTTC
NA TRBJ2-1 TRBV10-3 NA 15 CAISEGSFVNNEQFF TGTGCCATCAGTGAGGGTAGTTTTGTTAACAATGAGCAGTTCTTC
NA TRBJ2-7 TRBV7-8 NA 11 CASSTTYEQYF TGTGCCAGCAGTACTACCTACGAGCAGTACTTC
NA TRBJ2-7 TRBV20-1 NA 11 CSASPKQEQYF TGCAGTGCTAGCCCAAAACAGGAGCAGTACTTC
once TRBJ2-7 TRBV10-3 TRBD2 17 CAISDPPGLAGGTEQYF TGTGCCATCAGTGACCCTCCGGGACTAGCGGGAGGGACCGAGCAGTACTTC
NA TRBJ2-1 TRBV27 TRBD2 15 CASRTPSGIVNEQFF TGTGCCAGCAGGACCCCTAGCGGGATAGTGAATGAGCAGTTCTTC
NA TRBJ2-1 TRBV7-2 TRBD1 17 CASSFSPLGTGSDEQFF TGTGCCAGCAGCTTTTCCCCCCTCGGGACAGGGAGCGATGAGCAGTTCTTC
NA TRBJ1-3 TRBV29-1 NA 15 CSVVAKDSSGNTIYF TGCAGCGTTGTGGCTAAAGACAGCTCTGGAAACACCATATATTTT
NA TRBJ1-4 TRBV11-3 NA 13 CASSLGQGEKLFF TGTGCCAGCAGTTTGGGGCAGGGGGAAAAACTGTTTTTT
NA TRBJ2-7 TRBV18 TRBD1 15 CASSPNPGQTYEQYF TGTGCCAGCTCACCAAACCCGGGACAGACCTACGAGCAGTACTTC
NA TRBJ2-7 TRBV14 NA 15 CASSLGISSHYEQYF TGTGCCAGCAGCCTCGGGATAAGCAGCCACTACGAGCAGTACTTC
NA TRBJ1-5 TRBV27 NA 15 CASSEEHNSNQPQHF TGTGCCAGCAGTGAAGAGCATAATAGCAATCAGCCCCAGCATTTT
NA TRBJ2-7 TRBV6-1 TRBD2 14 CASRGLAGDYEQYF TGTGCCAGCAGGGGACTAGCGGGAGACTACGAGCAGTACTTC
once TRBJ2-1 TRBV5-4 NA 15 CASSLVRSSYNEQFF TGTGCCAGCAGCTTGGTGAGAAGCTCCTACAATGAGCAGTTCTTC
NA TRBJ2-7 TRBV27 NA 17 CASSPSALGEVTYEQYF TGTGCCAGCAGTCCCTCGGCGTTGGGGGAGGTTACCTACGAGCAGTACTTC
NA TRBJ1-3 TRBV21-1 NA 15 CASSSQGQKGNTIYF TGTGCCAGCAGCTCTCAGGGACAGAAAGGAAACACCATATATTTT
NA TRBJ1-2 TRBV7-3 TRBD1 14 CASSLGTGAGGYTF TGTGCCAGCAGCCTCGGGACAGGGGCGGGTGGCTACACCTTC
NA TRBJ1-1 TRBV7-9 NA 14 CATIIRVTGTEAFF TGTGCCACCATTATCCGGGTAACGGGGACTGAAGCTTTCTTT
NA TRBJ2-1 TRBV7-2 NA 17 CASSLLRSLSSYNEQFF TGTGCCAGCAGCTTACTTCGGTCGCTGAGCTCCTACAATGAGCAGTTCTTC
NA TRBJ1-1 TRBV5-1 NA 12 CASSSDRYEAFF TGCGCCAGCAGCTCGGACAGATATGAAGCTTTCTTT
NA TRBJ2-6 TRBV5-6 NA 17 CASSLIGLPSGANVLTF TGTGCCAGCAGCTTGATTGGACTGCCCTCTGGGGCCAACGTCCTGACTTTC
NA TRBJ2-7 TRBV9 NA 15 CASSPVGNQMYEQYF TGTGCCAGCAGCCCCGTCGGGAACCAGATGTATGAGCAGTACTTC
NA TRBJ2-1 TRBV10-2 TRBD2 16 CASSYLTSGSKAKQFF TGCGCCAGCAGTTATCTTACTAGCGGGAGTAAAGCCAAGCAGTTCTTC
once TRBJ1-1 TRBV6-4 TRBD1 16 CASSDSQTGRNTEAFF TGTGCCAGCAGTGACTCTCAGACAGGGAGAAACACTGAAGCTTTCTTT
NA TRBJ1-2 TRBV5-8 TRBD1 14 CASSFQTGSNGYTF TGTGCCAGCAGCTTCCAGACAGGGTCAAATGGCTACACCTTC
NA TRBJ2-1 TRBV30 TRBD2 14 CAWSVAGDGNEQFF TGTGCCTGGAGTGTAGCGGGAGACGGGAATGAGCAGTTCTTC
NA TRBJ2-7 TRBV7-8 TRBD1 14 CASSPGTGGYEQYF TGTGCCAGCAGCCCAGGGACAGGGGGCTACGAGCAGTACTTC
once TRBJ2-7 TRBV19 TRBD2 17 CASSIILPSGRLYEQYF TGTGCCAGTAGTATTATACTTCCTAGCGGGAGGCTCTACGAGCAGTACTTC
NA TRBJ2-7 TRBV5-1 NA 14 CASALTGSPYEQYF TGCGCCAGCGCCCTTACAGGGTCACCCTACGAGCAGTACTTC
once TRBJ2-3 TRBV9 NA 16 CASSAGVTRGLDTQYF TGTGCCAGCAGCGCCGGGGTGACGCGGGGCCTAGATACGCAGTATTTT
NA TRBJ1-5 TRBV7-6 NA 15 CASSLGQALNQPQHF TGTGCCAGCAGCTTAGGACAGGCTCTAAATCAGCCCCAGCATTTT
once TRBJ2-2 TRBV7-8 TRBD2 15 CASSLLAGDAGELFF TGTGCCAGCAGCTTACTAGCGGGAGATGCCGGGGAGCTGTTTTTT
NA TRBJ2-1 TRBV7-9 NA 10 CASSVNEQFF TGTGCCAGCAGCGTAAATGAGCAGTTCTTC
NA TRBJ2-1 TRBV9 NA 15 CASSVYRGLADEQFF TGTGCCAGCAGCGTATATAGAGGGTTAGCGGATGAGCAGTTCTTC
NA TRBJ1-4 TRBV5-1 TRBD1 13 CASSGTEFEKLFF TGCGCCAGCAGTGGGACAGAATTTGAAAAACTGTTTTTT
NA TRBJ2-3 TRBV7-9 NA 14 CASSFLDFTDTQYF TGTGCCAGCAGCTTCCTAGACTTTACGGATACGCAGTATTTT